A single sample gave rise to the 15 T cell receptor beta chains below, sequenced in a study of CD8+ T cells in alopecia areata. Investigators isolated RNA and reverse transcribed it into cDNA to act as the sequencing template. Assay: immunoSEQ multiplex PCR; the TCRdb copy retains only in-frame clones and omits some. The sample includes 150,000 to 200,000 clones, roughly 60% of them seen just once. The treatment is: oral pan-JAK inhibitor, 5-10 mg twice daily. Here the sequenced sample was CD4+ T cells sorted from blood, taken at week 24, from a patient treated with tofacitinib. Source of these receptors: a human donor with alopecia areata.

This clone occurred a few times. The V gene is TRBV10-3, the J gene TRBJ2-2; D unresolved. Germline V CDR1 and CDR2: ENHRY, SYGVKD. The CDR3 spans 13 residues. Trimming took 3 bases from V and 6 from J, leaving 8 bases between them. Here the CDR3 DNA reads TGTGCCATCAGTGACTCTGAGCCCGGGGAGCTGTTTTTT. Amino acid sequence: CAISDSEPGELFF.

This chain uses TRBV2 with TRBJ1-5; D not certain. Germline assignment: CDR1 SNHLY and CDR2 FYNNEI. V was trimmed by 7 bases and J by 6 bases, leaving 13 bases between them. There are 13 residues in the CDR3. In DNA form, the CDR3 reads TGTGCCAGCATGCCCCGGATTGGTCAGCCCCAGCATTTT. Encoded protein: CASMPRIGQPQHF.

The chain links TRBV30 to TRBJ1-5, with 9 bases identical to TRBD1. Germline V gene data show CDR1 as GTSNPN and CDR2 as SVGIG (reference sequence). The CDR3 runs 13 residues. V was pared by 3 bases and J by 10 bases, with 7 bases of the junction left unmatched. The CDR3, as DNA: TGTGCCTGGAGACAGGGGGCAGCGGGACCCCAGCATTTT. Residues: CAWRQGAAGPQHF.

This clone was observed a few times. This rearrangement joins TRBV4-2 to TRBJ2-1; TRBD2 matches at 9 bases. The CDR3 is made up of 16 amino acids. CDR1 and CDR2 from the germline V gene are LGHNA and YNFKEQ. J lost 7 bases, V lost 1 base, and 8 bases had no gene match. CDR3 nucleotides: TGTGCCAGCAGCCAAGCCGATAGCGGGGGTGGAAATGAGCAGTTCTTC. This codes for CASSQADSGGGNEQFF.

This clone has a handful of counts. The J gene is TRBJ2-7, the V gene TRBV11-2; D ambiguous. This CDR3 contains 15 residues. The V and J ends lost 1 base and 2 bases respectively, with 12 bases between them. CDR1 and CDR2 from the germline V gene are SGHAT and FQNNGV. The CDR3 sequence is CASSLGWTTTYEQYF. In DNA, the CDR3 is TGTGCCAGCAGCTTAGGGTGGACCACCACCTACGAGCAGTACTTC.

The CDR3: CASSQGNYEQYF. CDR3 coding DNA: TGCGCCAGCAGCCAAGGGAACTACGAGCAGTACTTC. The V call is TRBV4-1, the J call TRBJ2-7; D unclear. The germline V gene encodes CDR1 MGHRA and CDR2 YSYEKL. The CDR3 is 12 residues long. The V end lost 1 base, the J end lost 3 bases, and 4 bases lay between the germline ends.

This chain uses TRBV6-5 with TRBJ1-1, with 7 bases that match TRBD1. Germline trimming cut 5 bases from V and 5 bases from J; bases unmatched to any gene: 2. This CDR3 has 12 amino acids. Germline V gene data show CDR1 as MNHEY and CDR2 as SVGAGI. This CDR3 is CASSTTGTEAFF. In nucleotides, the CDR3 is TGTGCCAGCAGTACGACAGGGACTGAAGCTTTCTTT.

The chain uses TRBV6-6 and TRBJ1-2; no definite D call. Trimming took 2 bases from V and 0 from J, leaving 10 bases between them. Germline-derived CDR1 and CDR2 are MNHNY and SVGAGI (reference sequence). The CDR3 length is 15 residues. In DNA, the CDR3 is TGTGCCAGCAGTTACGAGAAAACAGCTAACTATGGCTACACCTTC. It translates to CASSYEKTANYGYTF.

V gene TRBV6-6 combines with J gene TRBJ1-5; 9 nucleotides match TRBD1. After removal of 6 bases from V and 7 bases from J, the junction contained 10 bases not matched to a gene. There are 15 residues in the CDR3. CDR1 and CDR2 (germline): MNHNY, SVGAGI (reference sequence). The DNA of the CDR3 is TGTGCCAGCAGCTCCCGGGACAGGGACATCCAGCCCCAGCATTTT. This sequence encodes CASSSRDRDIQPQHF.

The genes are TRBV5-1 and TRBJ2-5, with 7 bases lining up with TRBD1. The trim removed 0 bases at V and 5 bases at J, leaving 4 bases unmatched. This CDR3 has 14 residues. From germline, CDR1 is SGHRS and CDR2 YFSETQ. This chain's CDR3 is CASSLERGLETQYF. CDR3 sequence (DNA): TGCGCCAGCAGCTTGGAAAGGGGGCTGGAGACCCAGTACTTC.

The chain joins TRBV27 to TRBJ1-2; the D gene is possibly TRBD1 (6 bases). The V end lost 7 bases, the J end lost 8 bases, and 23 bases lay between the germline ends. The germline CDR1 and CDR2 sequences are MNHEY and SMNVEV (reference sequence). The CDR3 is 15 amino acids. The CDR3 sequence is CASTSPVRGRGGYTF. The CDR3, as DNA: TGTGCCAGCACCTCCCCGGTACGGGGGCGTGGCGGCTACACCTTC.

This clone was observed a handful of times. J is TRBJ1-2 and V is TRBV12-5; D ambiguous. V lost 1 base to trimming and J lost 10 bases, with 16 bases between them. CDR3 size: 14 residues. Germline V lookup: CDR1 LGHNT, CDR2 FRNRAP. The CDR3 DNA reads TGTGCTAGTGGTTTGGCACAGCGTCTGGGTCTCTACACCTTC. Amino acid sequence: CASGLAQRLGLYTF. The complete variable domain, with remaining parts taken from reference TRBV12-5 and TRBJ1-2, reads DARVTQTPRHKVTEMGQEVTMRCQPILGHNTVFWYRQTMMQGLELLAYFRNRAPLDDSGMPKDRFSAEMPDATLATLKIQPSEPRDSAVYFCASGLAQRLGLYTFGSGTRLTVV.

V usage is TRBV30 and J usage is TRBJ1-6, with D possibly TRBD1 on 5 matching bases. Between the trimmed V and J ends, which lost 8 bases and 7 bases, there was a span of 12 bases. This CDR3 comprises 12 residues. The germline gives CDR1 GTSNPN, CDR2 SVGIG (reference sequence). The CDR3 DNA sequence: TGTGCCGCCGGGGGGGTGAATTCACCCCTCCACTTT. The encoded protein is CAAGGVNSPLHF.

This clone has a single count. The V call is TRBV7-2, the J call TRBJ2-7; 9 nucleotides agree with TRBD1. The CDR3 covers 16 residues. Germline lookup yields CDR1 SGHTA and CDR2 FQGNSA. Trimming took 6 bases from V and 3 from J; bases not matched to a gene: 12. The CDR3 DNA reads TGTGCCAGCAGAACCCAAGGGACAGGGAAGAACTACGAGCAGTACTTC. Protein: CASRTQGTGKNYEQYF.

CDR3 residues: CATSRVRTGQPQHF. CDR3 coding DNA: TGTGCCACCAGCAGGGTTAGGACAGGCCAGCCCCAGCATTTT. The chain is built from TRBV15 and TRBJ1-5; 7 bases line up with TRBD1. The CDR3 length is 14 residues. V dropped 3 bases and J dropped 7; count of bases not matched to a gene: 6. Germline CDR1 reads LNHNV; CDR2 reads YYDKDF (reference sequence). The whole variable domain, filled in from reference TRBV15 and TRBJ1-5, reads DAMVIQNPRYQVTQFGKPVTLSCSQTLNHNVMYWYQQKSSQAPKLLFHYYDKDFNNEADTPDNFQSRRPNTSFCFLDIRSPGLGDTAMYLCATSRVRTGQPQHFGDGTRLSIL.